Following are 16 T cell receptor beta chains from one sample sequenced in a study of CD8 T cells in Susac syndrome. It was with random hexamers that 0.5 to 1 ug RNA was reverse transcribed. TCRdb used MiXCR to reprocess the immunoSEQ multiplex PCR reads, holding one entry per CDR3 protein. The sample shows approximately 190,000 distinct CDR3 sequences, approximately 93% of them seen only once. Sequenced input: CD4+ T cells from PBMCs. Receptors were obtained from a human donor in good health.

This clonotype was recorded only once. The chain employs TRBV7-2 and TRBJ1-2, with D perhaps TRBD1 (5 bases). Deletions cut 5 bases from V and 6 bases from J, with 19 bases between. Germline V CDR1 and CDR2: SGHTA, FQGNSA. This CDR3 contains 15 residues. The CDR3 nucleotides are TGTGCCAGCAGCATGACCGGGACCCCAAGGAATGGCTACACCTTC. Translated, it gives CASSMTGTPRNGYTF.

CDR3 protein: CASSLGRYYGYTF. CDR3 in DNA: TGTGCCAGCAGCTTGGGACGGTACTATGGCTACACCTTC. The J gene is TRBJ1-2, the V gene TRBV11-2; D might be TRBD1 (5 bases). Germline CDR1 SGHAT, CDR2 FQNNGV. The CDR3 spans 13 residues. V was pared by 3 bases and J by 3 bases, with 8 bases between.

The rearrangement links TRBV7-3 to TRBJ1-1; 10 positions match TRBD1. This CDR3 spans 14 amino acids. Germline-derived CDR1 and CDR2 are SGHTA and FQGTGA. V trimming: 6 bases; J trimming: 8 bases; junction bases outside the gene matches: 9. CDR3: CASSSGTGASEAFF. The CDR3 bases are TGTGCCAGCAGTTCCGGGACAGGGGCATCGGAAGCTTTCTTT.

The rearrangement uses TRBV28 and TRBJ2-2; D unresolved. The CDR3 contains 13 residues. The V gene's germline CDR1 is MDHEN and CDR2 SYDVKM. The germline V and J ends were trimmed by 6 bases and 4 bases, with 9 bases remaining between them. CDR3 nucleotides: TGTGCCAGCAGCTCGGACCTCACCGGGGAGCTGTTTTTT. Amino acids: CASSSDLTGELFF.

The chain uses TRBV3-1 and TRBJ2-2; no firm D call. CDR1 and CDR2 from the germline V gene are LGHDT and YNNKEL (reference sequence). The CDR3 is made up of 15 amino acids. V dropped 5 bases and J dropped 5 bases, with 15 bases sitting between them. CDR3 DNA: TGTGCCAGCAGCTGGCGCTCCCTGGGGACCGGGGAGCTGTTTTTT. Its translation is CASSWRSLGTGELFF.

V usage is TRBV29-1 and J usage is TRBJ2-7; D not certain. Germline assignment: CDR1 SQVTM and CDR2 ANQGSEA. The CDR3 contains 12 residues. Trimming removed 4 bases at V and 0 bases at J, with 7 bases between. As DNA, the CDR3 is TGCAGCGTTGCTCACAGCTCCTACGAGCAGTACTTC. The encoded protein is CSVAHSSYEQYF.

CDR3 sequence (DNA): TGTGCCAGCAGCCAAAATCTCGGGGCAGCAATTAACTATGGCTACACCTTC. This codes for CASSQNLGAAINYGYTF. The chain couples TRBV14 to TRBJ1-2; a possible D gene is TRBD1 (5 bases). There are 17 residues in the CDR3. Germline CDR1 and CDR2: SGHDN and FVKESK. V was pared by 2 bases and J by 1 base, with 17 bases between. Full variable domain (rest looked up from reference TRBV14 and TRBJ1-2): EAGVTQFPSHSVIEKGQTVTLRCDPISGHDNLYWYRRVMGKEIKFLLHFVKESKQDESGMPNNRFLAERTGGTYSTLKVQPAELEDSGVYFCASSQNLGAAINYGYTFGSGTRLTVV.

This clonotype has a single count. V is TRBV29-1 and J is TRBJ1-1, with D uncertain. The germline CDR1 and CDR2 sequences are SQVTM and ANQGSEA. The CDR3 has 15 amino acids. The CDR3 DNA reads as TGCAGAGGGATTGCCTTCAGGCCCGTCGACACTGAAGCTTTCTTT. Its protein is CRGIAFRPVDTEAFF.

The V call is TRBV7-2, the J call TRBJ1-4, with TRBD1 identical over 10 bases. The CDR3 is made up of 15 amino acids. V lost 3 bases to trimming and J lost 8 bases; unmatched junction nucleotides: 6. Germline-derived CDR1 and CDR2 are SGHTA and FQGNSA. In DNA form, the CDR3 reads TGTGCCAGCAGCTTCGACAGGGGGCGAGGGGAAAAACTGTTTTTT. Translated: CASSFDRGRGEKLFF.

The rearrangement links TRBV27 to TRBJ1-1; D not certain. The CDR3 has 16 amino acids. Trimming shortened V by 0 bases and J by 4 bases, and 15 bases separated the two germline ends. Germline V gives CDR1 MNHEY, CDR2 SMNVEV (reference sequence). The CDR3 is CASSLSPRPAGTEAFF. In nucleotides, the CDR3 is TGTGCCAGCAGTTTATCGCCCCGGCCCGCGGGCACTGAAGCTTTCTTT.

The chain employs TRBV2 and TRBJ2-5; the match to TRBD1 covers 11 bases. The CDR3 spans 14 residues. The germline CDR1 and CDR2 sequences are SNHLY and FYNNEI. Trimming cost V 6 bases and J 4 bases; bases outside gene matches: 4. The CDR3 is CASRRTGGRETQYF. Here the CDR3 DNA reads TGTGCCAGCAGGAGGACAGGGGGCAGAGAGACCCAGTACTTC.

This clonotype was seen only a few times. This chain connects TRBV5-1 to TRBJ1-1, with TRBD1 matching over 9 bases. The V segment lost 0 bases and the J segment 5 bases; nucleotides outside the gene matches: 5. This CDR3 contains 15 residues. The V gene's germline CDR1 is SGHRS and CDR2 YFSETQ. CDR3 nucleotides: TGCGCCAGCAGCTTGGAAGGACAGGGGTGGACTGAAGCTTTCTTT. Its protein is CASSLEGQGWTEAFF.

The chain has TRBV13 and TRBJ2-2, with D perhaps TRBD1 or TRBD2 (6 bases each). This CDR3 has 15 residues. The germline CDR1 and CDR2 sequences are PRHDT and FYEKMQ (reference sequence). The V end was cut by 4 bases, the J end by 4 bases, with 13 bases between. In DNA, the CDR3 is TGTGCCAGCAGCTCAGGACAGACTAGCACCGGGGAGCTGTTTTTT. Translation gives CASSSGQTSTGELFF. The full variable domain, its missing parts supplied by reference TRBV13 and TRBJ2-2, is AAGVIQSPRHLIKEKRETATLKCYPIPRHDTVYWYQQGPGQDPQFLISFYEKMQSDKGSIPDRFSAQQFSDYHSELNMSSLELGDSALYFCASSSGQTSTGELFFGEGSRLTVL.

V gene TRBV18 combines with J gene TRBJ2-7; D gene unclear. V lost 1 base and J lost 6, with 13 bases in between. This CDR3 is 14 amino acids long. Germline-derived CDR1 and CDR2 are KGHSH and LQKENI. The CDR3 bases are TGTGCCAGCTCACCACAACCCAATCCGGGCGAGCAGTACGTC. Translation: CASSPQPNPGEQYV.

The J gene is TRBJ1-2, the V gene TRBV29-1, with D uncertain. Trimming took off 3 bases at V and 7 bases at J, with 15 bases between the two ends. The CDR3 length is 13 residues. Germline V lookup: CDR1 SQVTM, CDR2 ANQGSEA. The CDR3 here is CSVDYGGRSGYTF. The CDR3 nucleotides are TGCAGCGTTGATTATGGAGGGAGAAGTGGCTACACCTTC. Complete variable domain (other parts from reference TRBV29-1 and TRBJ1-2): SAVISQKPSRDICQRGTSLTIQCQVDSQVTMMFWYRQQPGQSLTLIATANQGSEATYESGFVIDKFPISRPNLTFSTLTVSNMSPEDSSIYLCSVDYGGRSGYTFGSGTRLTVV.

The V and J genes are TRBV2 and TRBJ2-7; D is uncertain. Trimming removed 1 base at V and 3 bases at J, with 13 bases between. Germline V lookup: CDR1 SNHLY, CDR2 FYNNEI. CDR3 length equals 15 residues. The CDR3 region has the DNA TGTGCCAGCAGTGAAGGAGTGCCAGGAGACTACGAGCAGTACGTC. Protein sequence: CASSEGVPGDYEQYV.